What follows is one T cell receptor (beta chain) and its context. Trimming cost V 3 bases and J 4 bases, with 21 bases left between them. CDR1 and CDR2 (germline): MGHRA, YSYEKL. CDR3 length: 17 residues. The data were taken from a study of cytomegalovirus exposure and HLA in healthy donors. The data were produced by immunoSEQ multiplex PCR, yet TCRdb's version contains in-frame clones alone and is incomplete. The table lists 200,000 or so clones, roughly 80% of them singletons. This sequence joins TRBV4-1 and TRBJ2-5; tentative D call: TRBD2 (8 bases). This receptor was taken from a woman between 18 and 30 years old in good health and CMV-seronegative. The sample was PBMCs. This CDR3 is CASSHPGGGTVVETQYF. CDR3 bases: TGCGCCAGCAGCCATCCGGGAGGGGGCACGGTAGTAGAGACCCAGTACTTC.